This T cell receptor beta chain originates from a study of identical twins (dated by TCRdb to about 2016). Study-level background: To test whether fetal clonotypes persist, the study used deep sequencing on TCR alpha and beta repertoires from monozygotic twins, unrelated adults of various ages, and cord blood. Replicate twin experiments were performed at different times using different library preparation protocols to rule out contamination.

What the research found in general, with its limitations: Zero-insertion analyses could be partly confounded by invariant T cells such as MAIT and iNKT, though diverse VJ usage argued against such confounding for most clonotypes. Fewer insertions were carried by abundant cord blood beta clonotypes, a similar but weaker trend appeared in young adult naive repertoires, and no such trend appeared in memory repertoires. Compared with coincidental sharing between unrelated individuals, an excess of low generation-probability sequences was observed among out-of-frame TCR alpha sequences shared between twins. The excess sharing between twins in beta out-of-frame sequences was weaker because fewer shared sequences reduced the signal-to-noise ratio. In monozygotic twins, recombination models systematically underestimated out-of-frame TCR alpha sharing, but the models matched the sharing seen between unrelated individuals. Because the same donors could not be followed over many years, the conclusions relied on cross-sectional statistical analysis.

Every donor was a healthy Caucasian. Three pairs of female monozygotic twins, all aged roughly 18 to 29 years, made up the twin cohort. Positive isolation kits from Invitrogen were used to isolate CD4+ and CD8+ T cell populations. The library was made by 5' RACE. The run used an Illumina HiSeq 2000. Template switching introduced a universal primer binding site; the final cDNA contained a unique molecular identifier, enabling accurate counting of TCR cDNA molecules. Specific primers in the conserved constant-segment region were used to synthesize first-strand cDNA for the TCR alpha and beta chains. To control for contamination, every cDNA library carried two barcodes: a SMART-Mk sample barcode plus Illumina barcodes. TruSeq adapter sequences, together with Illumina sample barcodes, were added in two successive PCR steps. Sequencing of the TCR alpha and beta cDNA libraries was done on the Illumina HiSeq platform using custom primers. The authors' pipeline ran thus. MiGEC was used to process raw reads and extract unique molecular identifiers, and MiXCR was used to find CDR3 positions. Recombination models were inferred per individual with the repgenHMM and IGoR tools using an EM algorithm. The analysis of shared clonotypes was done with the tcR package in R, with sharing normalized by the product of cloneset sizes. Out-of-frame nonproductive sequences were analyzed to study raw recombination free of thymic and clonal selection effects. TCRdb took the public reads, trimmed them with fastp at Q25, ran MiXCR for clone calling and kept in-frame beta chains. Entries that share a CDR3 protein sequence are merged under the most common genes and DNA. TCRdb, not the authors, supplied the V and J calls. The sample data list 540,000 or so distinct CDR3 sequences, and around 22% of these were observed just once. The biggest ten clones account for approximately 0.52% of the sample.

Regarding this clonotype: The antigen it binds to is not known. No base qualities exist here, and no much larger clone lies one base off it.

The CDR3 goes from the cysteine to the phenylalanine over 12 residues. CDR3 DNA only is kept here, 36 bases in frame from base 1. Ends trimmed: V by 9 bases, J by 5 bases; bases unmatched to a gene: 6. The germline V gene (reference sequence) yields MNHEY for CDR1 and SMNVEV for CDR2. Another study also made use of these data, one on yellow fever vaccine responses in identical twins. Reported in the second study: The T cell response to vaccination in identical twins was reported by the authors to appear partly convergent and partly personalized. Focusing on identical twins, the study followed the T cell clones that responded to the vaccine, and did so with precision.

The chain joins TRBV27 to TRBJ2-5; TRBD2 aligns with 7 central bases. This receptor was identified in a woman under 30 in good health. The specimen sequenced was CD4+ T cells sorted from blood. The CDR3 protein: CASGGEKETQYF. The DNA is as follows: TGTGCCAGTGGGGGGGAAAAGGAGACCCAGTACTTC.